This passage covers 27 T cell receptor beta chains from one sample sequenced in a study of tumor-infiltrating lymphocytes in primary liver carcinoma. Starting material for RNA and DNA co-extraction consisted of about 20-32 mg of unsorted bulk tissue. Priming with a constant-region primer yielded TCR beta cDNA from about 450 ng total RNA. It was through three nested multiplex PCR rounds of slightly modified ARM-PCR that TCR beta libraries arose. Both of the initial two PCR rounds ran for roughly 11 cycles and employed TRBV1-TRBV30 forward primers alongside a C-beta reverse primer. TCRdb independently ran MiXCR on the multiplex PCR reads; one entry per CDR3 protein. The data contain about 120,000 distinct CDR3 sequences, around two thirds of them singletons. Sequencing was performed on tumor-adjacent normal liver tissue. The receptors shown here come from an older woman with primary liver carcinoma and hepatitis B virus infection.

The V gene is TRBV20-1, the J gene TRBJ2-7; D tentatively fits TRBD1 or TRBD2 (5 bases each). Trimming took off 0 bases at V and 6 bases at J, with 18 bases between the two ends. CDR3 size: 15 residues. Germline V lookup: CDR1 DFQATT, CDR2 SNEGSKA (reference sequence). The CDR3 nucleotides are TGCAGTGCTAGAGATGTCGGGAAGGGGTCGGTCGAGCAGTACTTC. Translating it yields CSARDVGKGSVEQYF.

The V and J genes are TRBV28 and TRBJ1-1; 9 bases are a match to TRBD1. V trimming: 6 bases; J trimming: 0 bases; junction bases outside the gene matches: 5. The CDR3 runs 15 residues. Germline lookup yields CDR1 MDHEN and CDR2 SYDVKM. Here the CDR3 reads CASRYRGLLNTEAFF. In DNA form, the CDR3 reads TGTGCCAGCAGATACAGGGGGCTCTTGAACACTGAAGCTTTCTTT.

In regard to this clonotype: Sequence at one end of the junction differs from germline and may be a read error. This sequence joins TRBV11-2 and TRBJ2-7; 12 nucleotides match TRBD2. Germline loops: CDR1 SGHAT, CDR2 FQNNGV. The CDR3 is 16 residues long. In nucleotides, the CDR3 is TGTGCCAGCAGCTTAGCTGGGACTAGCGGGTCTGGTGAGCGGTACTTC. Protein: CASSLAGTSGSGERYF.

The CDR3 protein is CASSPPGSNRETQYF. The CDR3, as DNA: TGTGCCAGCAGTCCCCCTGGATCGAACCGAGAGACCCAGTACTTC. The V call is TRBV6-6, the J call TRBJ2-5, with D uncertain. The ends were cut back, 5 bases at V and 4 bases at J, with 17 bases in the middle. The CDR3 sequence is 15 residues long. CDR1 and CDR2 from the germline V gene are MNHNY and SVGAGI (reference sequence).

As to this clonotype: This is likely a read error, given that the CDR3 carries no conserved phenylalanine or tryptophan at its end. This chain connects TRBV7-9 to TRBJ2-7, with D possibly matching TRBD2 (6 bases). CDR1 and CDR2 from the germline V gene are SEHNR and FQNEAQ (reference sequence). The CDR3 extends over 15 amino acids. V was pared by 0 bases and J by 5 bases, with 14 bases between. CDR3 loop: CASSLAGGSTHEQYS. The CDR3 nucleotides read TGTGCCAGCAGCTTAGCGGGGGGTTCTACCCACGAGCAGTACTCC.

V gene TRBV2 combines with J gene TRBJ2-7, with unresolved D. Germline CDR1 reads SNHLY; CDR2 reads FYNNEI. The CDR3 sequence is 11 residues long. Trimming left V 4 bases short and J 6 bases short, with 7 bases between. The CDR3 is CASSVQSEQYF. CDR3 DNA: TGTGCCAGCAGTGTGCAGAGCGAGCAGTACTTC.

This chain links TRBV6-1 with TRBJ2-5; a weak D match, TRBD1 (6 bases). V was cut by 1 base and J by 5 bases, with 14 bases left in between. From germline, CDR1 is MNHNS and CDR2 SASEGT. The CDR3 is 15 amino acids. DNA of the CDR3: TGTGCCAGCAGTGAAGACAGGGCGGCTTGTGAGACCCAGTACTTC. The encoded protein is CASSEDRAACETQYF.

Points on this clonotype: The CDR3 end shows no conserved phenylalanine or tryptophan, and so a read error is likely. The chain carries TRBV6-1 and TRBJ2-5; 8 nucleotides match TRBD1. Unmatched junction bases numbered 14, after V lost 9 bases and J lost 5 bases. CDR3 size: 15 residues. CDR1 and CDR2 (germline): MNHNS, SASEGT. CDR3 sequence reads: CASSPRTGRSETQYL. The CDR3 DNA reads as TGTGCCAGTAGTCCTCGGACAGGGAGGAGTGAGACCCAGTACTTA.

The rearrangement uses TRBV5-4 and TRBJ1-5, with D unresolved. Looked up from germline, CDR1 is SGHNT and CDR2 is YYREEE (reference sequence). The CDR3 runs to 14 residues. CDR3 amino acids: CDSSLGGSNQPQHF. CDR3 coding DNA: TGTGACAGTAGCTTGGGTGGAAGCAATCAGCCCCAGCATTTT.

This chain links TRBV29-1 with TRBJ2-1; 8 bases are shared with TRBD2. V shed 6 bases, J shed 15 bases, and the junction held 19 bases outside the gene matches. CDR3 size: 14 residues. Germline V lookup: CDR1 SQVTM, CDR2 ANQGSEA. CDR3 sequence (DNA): TGCAGCGTGGGAGGACACGCCGCGGGAGGTGGGCGGTTCTTC. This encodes CSVGGHAAGGGRFF.

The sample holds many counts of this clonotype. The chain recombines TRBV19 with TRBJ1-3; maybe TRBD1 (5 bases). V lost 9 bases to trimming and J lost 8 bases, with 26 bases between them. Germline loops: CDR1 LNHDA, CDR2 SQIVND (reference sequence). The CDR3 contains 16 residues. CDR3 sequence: CASRIGDRLRGDTIYF. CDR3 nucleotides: TGTGCCAGCCGGATCGGGGACCGTCTTCGGGGAGACACCATATATTTT. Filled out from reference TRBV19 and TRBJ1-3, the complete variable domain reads DGGITQSPKYLFRKEGQNVTLSCEQNLNHDAMYWYRQDPGQGLRLIYYSQIVNDFQKGDIAEGYSVSREKKESFPLTVTSAQKNPTAFYLCASRIGDRLRGDTIYFGEGSWLTVV.

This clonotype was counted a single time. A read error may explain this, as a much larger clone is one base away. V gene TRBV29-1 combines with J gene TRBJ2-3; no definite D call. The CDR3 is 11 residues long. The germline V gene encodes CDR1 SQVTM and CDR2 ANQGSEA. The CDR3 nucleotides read TGCAGATTGTTCAGCGAACGTACGCAGAATTTT. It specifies CRLFSERTQNF.

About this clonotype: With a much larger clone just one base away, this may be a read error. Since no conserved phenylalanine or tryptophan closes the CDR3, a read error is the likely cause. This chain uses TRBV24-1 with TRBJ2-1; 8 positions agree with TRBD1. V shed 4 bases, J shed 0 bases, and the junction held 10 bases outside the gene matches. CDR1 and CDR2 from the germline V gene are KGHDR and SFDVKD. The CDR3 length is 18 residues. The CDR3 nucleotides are TGTGCCACCAGTGACTCCCTTCGTACAGGGGGCTCCTACAATGAGCAGTTCTCC. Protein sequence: CATSDSLRTGGSYNEQFS.

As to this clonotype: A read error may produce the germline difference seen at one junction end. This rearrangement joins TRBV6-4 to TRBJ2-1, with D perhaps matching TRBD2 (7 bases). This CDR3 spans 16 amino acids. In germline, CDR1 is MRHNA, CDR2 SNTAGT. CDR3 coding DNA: TGTGCCAGCAGTGACTCGGGACGGGGGGCTGCCGATGAGCAGTTCTTT. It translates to CASSDSGRGAADEQFF.

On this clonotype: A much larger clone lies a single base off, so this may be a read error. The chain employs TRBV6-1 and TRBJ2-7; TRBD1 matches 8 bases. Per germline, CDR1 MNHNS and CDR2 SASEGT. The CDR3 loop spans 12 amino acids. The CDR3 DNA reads TGTGTCAGCAGTTCGACAGGGGACGAGCAGTACTTC. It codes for CVSSSTGDEQYF.

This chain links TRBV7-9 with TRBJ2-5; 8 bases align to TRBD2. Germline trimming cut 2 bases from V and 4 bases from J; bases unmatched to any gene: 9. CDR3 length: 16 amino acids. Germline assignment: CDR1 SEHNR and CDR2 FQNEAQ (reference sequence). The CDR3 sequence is CASSLPHTGGLETQYF. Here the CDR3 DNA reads TGTGCCAGCAGCTTACCCCATACGGGAGGGCTAGAGACCCAGTACTTC.

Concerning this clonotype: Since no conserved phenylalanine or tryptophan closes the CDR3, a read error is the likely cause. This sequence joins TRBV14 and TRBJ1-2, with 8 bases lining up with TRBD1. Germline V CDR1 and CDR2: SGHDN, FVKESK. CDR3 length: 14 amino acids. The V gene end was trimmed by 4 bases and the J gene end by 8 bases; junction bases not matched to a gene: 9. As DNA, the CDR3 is TGTGCCAGCAGCCCGGGACAGGTGGCAGCAGGCTACACCGTC. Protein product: CASSPGQVAAGYTV.

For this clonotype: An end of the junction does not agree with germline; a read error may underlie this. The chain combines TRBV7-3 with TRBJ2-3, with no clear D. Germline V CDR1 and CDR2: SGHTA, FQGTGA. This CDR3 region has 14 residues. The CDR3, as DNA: TGTGCCAGCTGCTTGAAAGGGATCACAGATACGCAGTATTTT. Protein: CASCLKGITDTQYF. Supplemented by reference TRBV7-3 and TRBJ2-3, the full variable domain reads GAGVSQTPSNKVTEKGKYVELRCDPISGHTALYWYRQSLGQGPEFLIYFQGTGAADDSGLPNDRFFAVRPEGSVSTLKIQRTERGDSAVYLCASCLKGITDTQYFGPGTRLTVL.

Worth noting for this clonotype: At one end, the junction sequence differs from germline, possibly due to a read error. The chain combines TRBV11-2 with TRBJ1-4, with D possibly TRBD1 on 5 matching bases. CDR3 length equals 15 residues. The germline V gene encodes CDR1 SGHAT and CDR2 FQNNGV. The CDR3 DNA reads TGTGCCAGCAGCTTAGACCGCGGGGGATGGGAAAAACTGCTTTTT. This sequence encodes CASSLDRGGWEKLLF.

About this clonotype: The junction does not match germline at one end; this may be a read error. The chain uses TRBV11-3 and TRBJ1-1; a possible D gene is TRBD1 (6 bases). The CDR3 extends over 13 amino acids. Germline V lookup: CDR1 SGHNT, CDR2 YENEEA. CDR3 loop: CASSSRGDTEAFF. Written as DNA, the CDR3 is TGCGCCAGCAGCTCTAGGGGGGACACTGAAGCTTTCTTT.

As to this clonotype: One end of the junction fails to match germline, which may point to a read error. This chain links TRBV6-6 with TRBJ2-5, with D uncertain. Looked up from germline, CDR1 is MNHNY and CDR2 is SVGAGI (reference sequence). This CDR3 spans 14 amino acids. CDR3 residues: CASSYGEVQETQYF. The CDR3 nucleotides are TGTGCCAGCAGTTACGGCGAAGTCCAAGAGACCCAGTATTTC.

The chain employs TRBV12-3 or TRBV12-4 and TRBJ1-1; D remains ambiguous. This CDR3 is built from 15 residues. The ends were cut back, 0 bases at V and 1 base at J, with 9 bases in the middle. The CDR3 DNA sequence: TGTGCCAGCAGTTTAGCGTCGGTGGGGAACACTGAAGCTTTCTTT. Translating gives CASSLASVGNTEAFF.

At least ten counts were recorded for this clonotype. The CDR3 DNA reads TGTGCCAGCAGCTTAGCGGGATTGGCAGGGGGCGGCTACACCTTC. Translating gives CASSLAGLAGGGYTF. The chain uses TRBV7-8 and TRBJ1-2, with 8 positions matching TRBD1. The V gene's germline CDR1 is SGHVS and CDR2 FQNEAQ. This CDR3 region has 15 residues. Losses at the gene ends were 0 bases for V and 8 bases for J; bases not matched to a gene: 8.

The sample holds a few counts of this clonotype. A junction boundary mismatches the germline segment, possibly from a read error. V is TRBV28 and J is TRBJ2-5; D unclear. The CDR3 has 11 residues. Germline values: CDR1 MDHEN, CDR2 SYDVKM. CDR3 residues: CTSSLTETQYF. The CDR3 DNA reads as TGTACCAGCAGTTTAACAGAGACCCAGTACTTC.

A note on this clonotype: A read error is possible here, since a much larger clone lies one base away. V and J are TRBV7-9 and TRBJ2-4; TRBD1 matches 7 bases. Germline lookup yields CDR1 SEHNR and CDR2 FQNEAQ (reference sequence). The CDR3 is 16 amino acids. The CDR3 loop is CAGSLGTAISKNIQYF. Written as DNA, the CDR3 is TGTGCCGGCAGCTTGGGGACAGCAATCTCCAAAAACATTCAGTACTTC.

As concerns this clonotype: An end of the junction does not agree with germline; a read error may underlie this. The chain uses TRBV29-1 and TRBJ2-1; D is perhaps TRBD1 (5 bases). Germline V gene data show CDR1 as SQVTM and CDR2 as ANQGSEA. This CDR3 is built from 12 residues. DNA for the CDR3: TGCAGCGTTGGTGGGGCAGTAGGCGAGCAGTCCTTC. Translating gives CSVGGAVGEQSF.

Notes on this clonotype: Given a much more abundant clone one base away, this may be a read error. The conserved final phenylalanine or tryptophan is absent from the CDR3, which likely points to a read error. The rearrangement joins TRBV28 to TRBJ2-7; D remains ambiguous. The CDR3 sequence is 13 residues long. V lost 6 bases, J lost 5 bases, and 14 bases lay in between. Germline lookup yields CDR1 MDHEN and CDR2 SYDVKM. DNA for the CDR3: TGTGCCAGCAGCTACGCTAGAAACGACGAGCAGTACTCC. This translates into CASSYARNDEQYS.